This T cell receptor (beta chain) originates from a study of OX40 agonist ivuxolimab in advanced cancers. CDR1 is SGHRS and CDR2 is YFSETQ in the germline V gene. This CDR3 has 14 amino acids. Trimming took 4 bases from V and 1 from J, leaving 11 bases between them. Study-wide points: CD8+ T cells averaged more expanded clones than CD4+.

On this clone: Antigen: not known.

The method was immunoSEQ multiplex PCR; TCRdb's version includes in-frame clones alone and lacks a portion of them. The data hold around 80,000 clones, with 84% observed a single time. The chain employs TRBV5-1 and TRBJ1-1; D not resolved. This clonotype originated in an adult with an advanced solid tumor such as melanoma, head and neck, liver or kidney cancer. Specimen: CD4+ or CD8+ T cells sorted from blood, collected in a trial of the OX40 agonist ivuxolimab. Here the CDR3 reads CASSAGPGNTEAFF. CDR3 coding DNA: TGCGCCAGCAGCGCGGGTCCGGGGAACACTGAAGCTTTCTTT.